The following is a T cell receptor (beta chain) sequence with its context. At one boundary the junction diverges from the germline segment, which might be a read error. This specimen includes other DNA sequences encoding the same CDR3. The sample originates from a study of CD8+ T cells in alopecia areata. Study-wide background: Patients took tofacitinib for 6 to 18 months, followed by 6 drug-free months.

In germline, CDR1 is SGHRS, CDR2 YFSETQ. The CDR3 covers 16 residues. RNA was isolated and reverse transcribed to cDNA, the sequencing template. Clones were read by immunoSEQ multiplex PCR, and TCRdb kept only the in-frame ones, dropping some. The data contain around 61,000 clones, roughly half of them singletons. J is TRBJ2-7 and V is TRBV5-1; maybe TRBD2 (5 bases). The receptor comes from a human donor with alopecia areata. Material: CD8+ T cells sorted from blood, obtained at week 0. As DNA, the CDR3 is TGTGCCAGCAGCTTGGGCGTGGGAGAGGAGGCTTACGAGCAGTACTTC. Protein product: CASSLGVGEEAYEQYF.